Described below is a single TCR beta chain sequence and its context. The sample contains more than one DNA sequence encoding this CDR3. Measured with immunoSEQ multiplex PCR; TCRdb has only the in-frame clones, and not every one. In the table there are approximately 170,000 clones, around 80% of which are singletons. J was trimmed by 11 bases and V by 3 bases; bases with no gene match: 16. The CDR3 covers 16 residues. Germline CDR1 reads LGHDT; CDR2 reads YNNKEL (reference sequence). The data derive from a study of blood T cell repertoires in COVID-19. The sequence came from a woman aged 70 to 79 with COVID-19, enrolled during active disease. The chain joins TRBV3-1 (or the pseudogene TRBV3-2) to TRBJ1-1; 9 bases are a match to TRBD1. Material: peripheral blood. The CDR3 DNA reads as TGTGCCAGCAGCCAGTCCCGAGGCGGGACAGGGTGGCGGGCTTTCTTT. This encodes CASSQSRGGTGWRAFF.